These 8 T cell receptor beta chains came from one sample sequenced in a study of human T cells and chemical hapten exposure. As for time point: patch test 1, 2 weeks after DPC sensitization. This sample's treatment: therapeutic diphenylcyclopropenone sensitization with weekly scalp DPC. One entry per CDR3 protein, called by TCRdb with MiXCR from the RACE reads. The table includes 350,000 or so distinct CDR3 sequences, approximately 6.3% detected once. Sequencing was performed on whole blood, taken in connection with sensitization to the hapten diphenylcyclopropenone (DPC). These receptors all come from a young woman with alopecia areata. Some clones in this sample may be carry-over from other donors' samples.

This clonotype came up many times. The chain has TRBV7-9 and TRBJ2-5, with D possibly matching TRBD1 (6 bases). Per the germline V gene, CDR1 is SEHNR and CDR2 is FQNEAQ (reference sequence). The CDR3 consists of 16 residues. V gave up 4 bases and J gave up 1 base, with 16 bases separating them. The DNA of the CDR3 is TGTGCCAGCAGCTCACCGATGGGGGCGGTCCAAGAGACCCAGTACTTC. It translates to CASSSPMGAVQETQYF.

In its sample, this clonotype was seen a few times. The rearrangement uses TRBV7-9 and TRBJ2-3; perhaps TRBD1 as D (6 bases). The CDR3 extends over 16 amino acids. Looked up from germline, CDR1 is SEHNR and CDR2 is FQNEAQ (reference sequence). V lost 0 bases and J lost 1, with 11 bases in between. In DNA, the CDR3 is TGTGCCAGCAGCTTAGCGCCGGGACATGGCACAGATACGCAGTATTTT. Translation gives CASSLAPGHGTDTQYF.

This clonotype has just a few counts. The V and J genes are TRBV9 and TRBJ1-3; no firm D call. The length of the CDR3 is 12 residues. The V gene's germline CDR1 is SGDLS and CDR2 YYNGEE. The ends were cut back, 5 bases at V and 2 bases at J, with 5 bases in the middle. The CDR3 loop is CASRVTGNTIYF. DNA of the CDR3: TGTGCCAGCAGGGTGACTGGAAACACCATATATTTT. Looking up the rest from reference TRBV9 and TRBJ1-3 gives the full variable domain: DSGVTQTPKHLITATGQRVTLRCSPRSGDLSVYWYQQSLDQGLQFLIQYYNGEERAKGNILERFSAQQFPDLHSELNLSSLELGDSALYFCASRVTGNTIYFGEGSWLTVV.

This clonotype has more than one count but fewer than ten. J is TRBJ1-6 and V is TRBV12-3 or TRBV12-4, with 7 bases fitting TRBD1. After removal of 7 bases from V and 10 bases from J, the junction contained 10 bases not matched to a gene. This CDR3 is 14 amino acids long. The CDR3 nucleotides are TGTGCCAGCACCTTGGAAGGGGGCGGGTCACCCCTCCACTTT. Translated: CASTLEGGGSPLHF.

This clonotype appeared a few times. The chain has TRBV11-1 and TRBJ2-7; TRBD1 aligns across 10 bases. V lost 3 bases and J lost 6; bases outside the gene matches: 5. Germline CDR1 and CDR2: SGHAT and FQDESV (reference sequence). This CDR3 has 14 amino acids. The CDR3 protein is CASSFGTGALEQYF. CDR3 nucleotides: TGTGCCAGCAGCTTCGGGACAGGGGCCCTCGAGCAGTACTTC.

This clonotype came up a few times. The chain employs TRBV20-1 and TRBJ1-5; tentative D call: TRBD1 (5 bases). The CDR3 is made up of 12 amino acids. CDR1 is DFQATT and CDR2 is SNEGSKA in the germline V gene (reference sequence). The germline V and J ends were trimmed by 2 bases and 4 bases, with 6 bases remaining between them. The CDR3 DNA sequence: TGCAGTGCTAGACGGGGGAATCAGCCCCAGCATTTT. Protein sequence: CSARRGNQPQHF.

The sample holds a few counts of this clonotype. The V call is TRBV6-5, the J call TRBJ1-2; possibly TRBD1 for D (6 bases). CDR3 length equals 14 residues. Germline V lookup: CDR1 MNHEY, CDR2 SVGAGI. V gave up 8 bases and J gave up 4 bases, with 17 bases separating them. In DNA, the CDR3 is TGTGCCAGCCGTTTTATTGGAGGGGGCTATGGCTACACCTTC. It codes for CASRFIGGGYGYTF.

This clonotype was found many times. In nucleotides, the CDR3 is TGTGCCAGCAGCCTAGGACAGTCTAGGAATGAAGCTTTCTTT. Translation: CASSLGQSRNEAFF. The chain is built from TRBV16 and TRBJ1-1, with TRBD1 as a possible D gene (6 bases). Trimming cost V 4 bases and J 7 bases, with 16 bases left between them. Germline CDR1 reads KGHSY; CDR2 reads FQNENV. This CDR3 has 14 amino acids.